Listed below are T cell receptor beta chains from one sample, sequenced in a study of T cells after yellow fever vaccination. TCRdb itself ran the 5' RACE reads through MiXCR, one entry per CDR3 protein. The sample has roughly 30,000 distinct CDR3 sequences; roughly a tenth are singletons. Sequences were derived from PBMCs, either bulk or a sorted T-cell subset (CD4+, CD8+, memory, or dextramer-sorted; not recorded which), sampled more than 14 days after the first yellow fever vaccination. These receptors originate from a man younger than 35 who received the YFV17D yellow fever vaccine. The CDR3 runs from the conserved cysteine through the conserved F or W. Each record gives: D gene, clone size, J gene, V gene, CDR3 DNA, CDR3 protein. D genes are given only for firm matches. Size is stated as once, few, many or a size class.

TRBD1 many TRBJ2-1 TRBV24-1 TGTGCCACCAGTGATTTAGGCAGGGGGAATGAGCAGTTCTTC CATSDLGRGNEQFF
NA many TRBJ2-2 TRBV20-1 TGCAGCGCGGCGCAGCCGAACACCGGGGAGCTGTTTTTT CSAAQPNTGELFF
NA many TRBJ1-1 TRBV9 TGTGCCAGCAGCAGAGCTATGAACACTGAAGCTTTCTTT CASSRAMNTEAFF
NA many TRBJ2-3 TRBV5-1 TGCGCCAGCAGCTTCTGGGGGCGGGATACGCAGTATTTT CASSFWGRDTQYF
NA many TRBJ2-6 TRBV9 TGTGCCAGCAGCGTAGAGTCTGGGGCCAACGTCCTGACTTTC CASSVESGANVLTF
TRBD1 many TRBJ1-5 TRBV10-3 TGTGCCATCAGCAGGGCAGGGGGGGATCAGCCCCAGCATTTT CAISRAGGDQPQHF
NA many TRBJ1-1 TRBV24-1 TGTGCCACCAGTCAGGGTGTCGAAGCTTTCTTT CATSQGVEAFF
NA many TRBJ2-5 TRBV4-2 TGTGCCAGCAGCCAAGGCCAGGCCCCCGAGACCCAGTACTTC CASSQGQAPETQYF
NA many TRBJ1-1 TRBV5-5 TGTGCCAGCAGCTTGTTCACTGGAGAAGCTTTCTTT CASSLFTGEAFF
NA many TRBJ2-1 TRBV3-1 TGTGCCAGCAGCCGGACGTCCGCCAATGAGCAGTTCTTC CASSRTSANEQFF
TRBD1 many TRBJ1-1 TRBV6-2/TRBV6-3 TGTGCCAGCAACCAGGGGGCTGAAGCTTTCTTT CASNQGAEAFF
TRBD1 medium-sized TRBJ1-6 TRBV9 TGTGCCAGCAGCGGCCGGGACAGGTTAAACTCACCCCTCCACTTT CASSGRDRLNSPLHF
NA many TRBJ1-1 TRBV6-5 TGTGCCAGCAGTTACTCACGTCGCGGGGGTGAAGCTTTCTTT CASSYSRRGGEAFF